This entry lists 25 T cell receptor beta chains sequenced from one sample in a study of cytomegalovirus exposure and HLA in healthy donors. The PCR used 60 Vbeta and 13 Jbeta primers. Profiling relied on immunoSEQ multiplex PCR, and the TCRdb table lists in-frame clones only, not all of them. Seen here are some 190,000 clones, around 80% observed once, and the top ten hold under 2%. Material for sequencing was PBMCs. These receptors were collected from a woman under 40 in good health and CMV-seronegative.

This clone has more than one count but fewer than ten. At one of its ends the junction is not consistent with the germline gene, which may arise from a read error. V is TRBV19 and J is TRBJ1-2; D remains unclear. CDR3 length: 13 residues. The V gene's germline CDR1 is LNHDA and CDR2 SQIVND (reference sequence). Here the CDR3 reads CASGILEGYGYTF. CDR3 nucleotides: TGTGCCAGTGGTATTCTAGAGGGCTATGGCTACACCTTC.

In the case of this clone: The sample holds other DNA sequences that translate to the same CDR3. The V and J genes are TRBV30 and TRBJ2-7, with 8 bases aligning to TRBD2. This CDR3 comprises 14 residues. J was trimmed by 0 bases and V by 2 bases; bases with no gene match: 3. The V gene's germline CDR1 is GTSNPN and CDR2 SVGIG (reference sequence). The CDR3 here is CAWSSGGSSYEQYF. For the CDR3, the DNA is TGTGCCTGGAGTTCGGGGGGGAGCTCCTACGAGCAGTACTTC.

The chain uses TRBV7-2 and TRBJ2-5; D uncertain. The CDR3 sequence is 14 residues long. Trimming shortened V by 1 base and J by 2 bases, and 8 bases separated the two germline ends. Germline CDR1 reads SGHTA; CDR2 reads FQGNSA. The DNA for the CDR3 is TGTGCCAGCAGCTTAGGGTCAGGACAAGAGACCCAGTACTTC. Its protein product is CASSLGSGQETQYF.

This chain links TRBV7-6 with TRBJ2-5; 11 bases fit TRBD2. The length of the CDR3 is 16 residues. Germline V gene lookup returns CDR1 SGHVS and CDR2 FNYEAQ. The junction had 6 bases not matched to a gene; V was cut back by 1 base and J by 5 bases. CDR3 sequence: CASSLGLAGGTETQYF. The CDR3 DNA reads TGTGCCAGCAGCTTAGGGCTAGCGGGGGGCACGGAGACCCAGTACTTC.

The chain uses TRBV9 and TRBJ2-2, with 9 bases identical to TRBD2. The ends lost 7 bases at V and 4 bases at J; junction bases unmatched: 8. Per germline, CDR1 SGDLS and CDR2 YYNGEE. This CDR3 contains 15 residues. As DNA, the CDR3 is TGTGCCAGCCGGGCGGGGGGGCGCGGCACCGGGGAGCTGTTTTTT. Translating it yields CASRAGGRGTGELFF.

The CDR3 DNA reads TGTGCCAGCAGCGGGGGGCCCACCTACGAGCAGTACTTC. This sequence encodes CASSGGPTYEQYF. The chain couples TRBV9 to TRBJ2-7, with a tentative D call TRBD1 (6 bases). Germline lookup yields CDR1 SGDLS and CDR2 YYNGEE. The CDR3 consists of 13 residues. The ends were cut back, 3 bases at V and 2 bases at J, with 9 bases in the middle.

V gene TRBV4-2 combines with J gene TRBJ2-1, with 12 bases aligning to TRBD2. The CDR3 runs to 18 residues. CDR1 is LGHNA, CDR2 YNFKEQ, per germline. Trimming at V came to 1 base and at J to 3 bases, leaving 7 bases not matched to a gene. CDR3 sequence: CASSQVPTSGGYYNEQFF. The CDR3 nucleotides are TGTGCCAGCAGCCAAGTCCCGACTAGCGGGGGCTACTACAATGAGCAGTTCTTC.

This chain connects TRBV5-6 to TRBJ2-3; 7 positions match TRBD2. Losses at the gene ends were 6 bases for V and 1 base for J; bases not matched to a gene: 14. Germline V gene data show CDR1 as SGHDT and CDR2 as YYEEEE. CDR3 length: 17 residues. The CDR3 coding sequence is TGTGCCAGCACCCCACCCCCGCTAGCGGCCGGCACAGATACGCAGTATTTT. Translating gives CASTPPPLAAGTDTQYF.

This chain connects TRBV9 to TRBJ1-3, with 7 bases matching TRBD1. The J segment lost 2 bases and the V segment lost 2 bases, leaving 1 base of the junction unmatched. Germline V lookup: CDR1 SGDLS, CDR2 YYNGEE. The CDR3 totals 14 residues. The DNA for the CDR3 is TGTGCCAGCAGCGTCCAGGGGGCTGGAAACACCATATATTTT. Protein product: CASSVQGAGNTIYF.

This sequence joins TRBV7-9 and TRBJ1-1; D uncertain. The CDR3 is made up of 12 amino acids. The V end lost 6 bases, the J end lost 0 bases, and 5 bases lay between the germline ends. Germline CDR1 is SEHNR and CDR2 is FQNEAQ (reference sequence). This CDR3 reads CASRAMNTEAFF. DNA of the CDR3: TGTGCCAGCAGAGCAATGAACACTGAAGCTTTCTTT.

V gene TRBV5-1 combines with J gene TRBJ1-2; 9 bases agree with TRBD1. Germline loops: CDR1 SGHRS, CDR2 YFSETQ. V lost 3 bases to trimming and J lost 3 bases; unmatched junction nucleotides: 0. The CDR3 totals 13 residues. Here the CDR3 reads CASSWTGDYGYTF. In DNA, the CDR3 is TGCGCCAGCAGCTGGACAGGGGACTATGGCTACACCTTC.

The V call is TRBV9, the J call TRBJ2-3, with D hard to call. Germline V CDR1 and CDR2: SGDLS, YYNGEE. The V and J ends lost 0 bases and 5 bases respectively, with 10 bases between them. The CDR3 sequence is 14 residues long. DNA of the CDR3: TGTGCCAGCAGCGTAGGTCTGGCAGGAGATACGCAGTATTTT. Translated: CASSVGLAGDTQYF.

Here the CDR3 reads CASSSFRGQHYYEQYF. For the CDR3, the DNA is TGTGCCAGCAGCTCCTTTCGCGGACAGCACTACTACGAGCAGTACTTC. The chain recombines TRBV5-6 with TRBJ2-7, with D perhaps matching TRBD1 (6 bases). The CDR3 has 16 residues. Germline CDR1 reads SGHDT; CDR2 reads YYEEEE. V lost 3 bases and J lost 3, with 19 bases in between.

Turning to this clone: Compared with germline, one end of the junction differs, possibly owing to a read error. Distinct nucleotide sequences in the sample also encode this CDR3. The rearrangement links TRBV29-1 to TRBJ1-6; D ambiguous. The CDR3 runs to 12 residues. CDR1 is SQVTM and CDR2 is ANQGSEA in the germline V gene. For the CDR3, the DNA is TGCAGCGTGATGAACGGTAATTCCCCCCTCCACTTT. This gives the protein CSVMNGNSPLHF.

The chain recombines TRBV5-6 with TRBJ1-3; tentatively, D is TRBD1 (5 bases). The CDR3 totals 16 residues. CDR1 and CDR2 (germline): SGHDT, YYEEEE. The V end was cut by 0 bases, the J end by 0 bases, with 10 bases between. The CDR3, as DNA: TGTGCCAGCAGCTTGGGAGGGGAGGCCTCTGGAAACACCATATATTTT. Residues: CASSLGGEASGNTIYF.

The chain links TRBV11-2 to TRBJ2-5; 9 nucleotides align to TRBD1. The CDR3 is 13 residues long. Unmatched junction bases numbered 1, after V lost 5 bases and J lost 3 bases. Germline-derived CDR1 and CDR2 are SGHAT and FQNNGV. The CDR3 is CASSRDREETQYF. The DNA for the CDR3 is TGTGCCAGCAGCCGGGACAGGGAAGAGACCCAGTACTTC.

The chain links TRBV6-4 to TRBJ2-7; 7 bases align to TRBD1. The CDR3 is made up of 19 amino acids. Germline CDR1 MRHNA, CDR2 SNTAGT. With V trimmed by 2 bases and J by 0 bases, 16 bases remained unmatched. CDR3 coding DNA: TGTGCCAGCAGTGACGAGTCCGATTACTTCAGGGGGTACTCCTACGAGCAGTACTTC. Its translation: CASSDESDYFRGYSYEQYF.

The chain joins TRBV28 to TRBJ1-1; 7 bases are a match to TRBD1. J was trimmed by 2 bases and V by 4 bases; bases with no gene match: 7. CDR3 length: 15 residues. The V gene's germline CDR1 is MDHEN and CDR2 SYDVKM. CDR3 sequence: CASSSPGTANTEAFF. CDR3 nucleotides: TGTGCCAGCAGTTCGCCCGGGACAGCCAACACTGAAGCTTTCTTT.

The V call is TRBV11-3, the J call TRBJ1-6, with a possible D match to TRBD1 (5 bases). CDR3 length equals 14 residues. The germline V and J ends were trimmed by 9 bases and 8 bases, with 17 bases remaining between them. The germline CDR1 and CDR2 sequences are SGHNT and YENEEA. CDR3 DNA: TGTGCCAGAGATAGGGGTAGGATCGATTCACCCCTCCACTTT. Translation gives CARDRGRIDSPLHF. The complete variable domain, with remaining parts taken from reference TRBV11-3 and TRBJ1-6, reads EAGVVQSPRYKIIEKKQPVAFWCNPISGHNTLYWYLQNLGQGPELLIRYENEEAVDDSQLPKDRFSAERLKGVDSTLKIQPAELGDSAVYLCARDRGRIDSPLHFGNGTRLTVT.

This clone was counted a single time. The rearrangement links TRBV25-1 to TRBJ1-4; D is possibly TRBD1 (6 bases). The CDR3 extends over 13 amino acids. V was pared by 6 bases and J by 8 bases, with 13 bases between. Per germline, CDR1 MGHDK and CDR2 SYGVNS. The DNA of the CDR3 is TGTGCCAGCAGCGTCGGGGGGCACGAAAAACTGTTTTTT. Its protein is CASSVGGHEKLFF.

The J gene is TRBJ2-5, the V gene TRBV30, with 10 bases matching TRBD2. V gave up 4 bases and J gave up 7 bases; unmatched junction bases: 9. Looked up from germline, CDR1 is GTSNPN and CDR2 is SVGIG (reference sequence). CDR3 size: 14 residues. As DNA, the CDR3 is TGTGCCTGGACTTCGCTAGCGGGGGCCGGGACCCAGTACTTC. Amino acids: CAWTSLAGAGTQYF.

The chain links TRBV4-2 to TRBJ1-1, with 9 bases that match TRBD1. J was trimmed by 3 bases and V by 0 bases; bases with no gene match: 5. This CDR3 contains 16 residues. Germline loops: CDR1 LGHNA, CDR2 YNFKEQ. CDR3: CASSQDPTGGDTEAFF. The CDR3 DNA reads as TGTGCCAGCAGCCAAGATCCGACAGGGGGGGACACTGAAGCTTTCTTT.

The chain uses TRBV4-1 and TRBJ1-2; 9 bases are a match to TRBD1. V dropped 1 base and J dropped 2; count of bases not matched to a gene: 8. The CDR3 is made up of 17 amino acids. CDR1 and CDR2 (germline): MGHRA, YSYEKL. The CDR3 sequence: CASSQGKQGATNYGYTF. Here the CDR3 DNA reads TGCGCCAGCAGCCAAGGAAAACAGGGGGCTACAAACTATGGCTACACCTTC.

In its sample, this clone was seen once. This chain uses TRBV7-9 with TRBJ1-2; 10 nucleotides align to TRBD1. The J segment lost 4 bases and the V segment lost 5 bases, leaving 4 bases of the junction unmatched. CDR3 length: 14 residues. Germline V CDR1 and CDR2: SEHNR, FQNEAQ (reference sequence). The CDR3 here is CASSRTGGIYGYTF. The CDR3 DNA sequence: TGTGCCAGCAGCCGGACAGGGGGGATCTATGGCTACACCTTC.

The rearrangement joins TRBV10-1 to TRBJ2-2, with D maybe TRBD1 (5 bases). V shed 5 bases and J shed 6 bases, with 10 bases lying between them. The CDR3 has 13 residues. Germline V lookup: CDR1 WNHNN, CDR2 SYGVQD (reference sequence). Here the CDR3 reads CASSFSRAGELFF. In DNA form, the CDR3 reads TGCGCCAGCAGTTTCAGCAGGGCCGGGGAGCTGTTTTTT.